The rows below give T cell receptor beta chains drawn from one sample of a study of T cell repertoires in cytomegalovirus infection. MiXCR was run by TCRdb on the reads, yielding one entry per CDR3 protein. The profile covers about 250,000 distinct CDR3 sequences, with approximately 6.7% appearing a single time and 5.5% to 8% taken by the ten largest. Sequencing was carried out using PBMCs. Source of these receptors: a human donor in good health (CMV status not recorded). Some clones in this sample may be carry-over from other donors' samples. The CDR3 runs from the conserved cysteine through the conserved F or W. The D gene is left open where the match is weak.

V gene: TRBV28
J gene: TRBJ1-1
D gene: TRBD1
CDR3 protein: CASSITGTGAEAFF

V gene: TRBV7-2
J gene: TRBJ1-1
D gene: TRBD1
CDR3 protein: CASSLGRGHAFF

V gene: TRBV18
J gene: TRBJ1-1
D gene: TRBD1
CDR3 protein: CASSRGQDEACF

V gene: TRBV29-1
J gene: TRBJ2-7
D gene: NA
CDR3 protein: CSAATGPRYEQYF

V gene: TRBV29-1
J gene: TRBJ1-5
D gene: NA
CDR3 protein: CSVLTVGNQPQHF

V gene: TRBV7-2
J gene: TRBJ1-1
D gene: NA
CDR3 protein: CASSLVGTFAPEAFF

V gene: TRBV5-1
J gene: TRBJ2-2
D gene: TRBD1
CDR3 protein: CASSPTGGAAGELFF

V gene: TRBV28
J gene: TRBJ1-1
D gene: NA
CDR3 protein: CASTPRAGRNTEAFF

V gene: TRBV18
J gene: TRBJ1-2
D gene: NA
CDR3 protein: CASSADTNYGYTF

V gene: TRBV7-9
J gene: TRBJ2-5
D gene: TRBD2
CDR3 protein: CASTSDQETQYF

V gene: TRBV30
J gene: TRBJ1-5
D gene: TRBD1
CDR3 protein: CAWSVRQGLIGQPQHF

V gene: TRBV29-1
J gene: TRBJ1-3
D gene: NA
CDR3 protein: CSVEEGSGGNTIYF

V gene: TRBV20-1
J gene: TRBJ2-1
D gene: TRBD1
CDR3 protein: CSAERDRGNEQFF

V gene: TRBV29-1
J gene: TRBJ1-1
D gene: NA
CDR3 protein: CSVEDVGSEAFF

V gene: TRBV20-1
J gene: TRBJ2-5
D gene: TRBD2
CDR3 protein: CSAPTSGGQETQYF

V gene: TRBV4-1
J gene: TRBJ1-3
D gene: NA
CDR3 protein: CASSHPPGRRNTIYF

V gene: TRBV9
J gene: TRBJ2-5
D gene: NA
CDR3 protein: CASSPGGGLGETQYF

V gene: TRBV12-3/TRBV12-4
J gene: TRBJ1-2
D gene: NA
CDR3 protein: CASSFGSGVNYGYTF

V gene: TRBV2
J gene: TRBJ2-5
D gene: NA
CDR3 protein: CASRVYQETQYF

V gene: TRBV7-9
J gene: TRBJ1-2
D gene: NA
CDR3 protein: CASSLGGTDPGYTF

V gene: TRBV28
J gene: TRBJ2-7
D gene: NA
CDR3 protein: CASSLIGSEQYF

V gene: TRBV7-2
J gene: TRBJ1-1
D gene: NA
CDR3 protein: CASSTQTGNTEAFF

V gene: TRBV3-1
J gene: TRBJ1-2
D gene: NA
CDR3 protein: CASSQDLEGEGYTF

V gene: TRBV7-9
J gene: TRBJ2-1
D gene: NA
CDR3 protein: CASSRPGDLEQFF

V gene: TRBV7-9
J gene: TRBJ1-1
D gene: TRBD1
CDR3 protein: CASSLQRDRGRTEAFF

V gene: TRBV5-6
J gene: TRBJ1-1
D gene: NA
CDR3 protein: CASTLRPFTNTEAFF

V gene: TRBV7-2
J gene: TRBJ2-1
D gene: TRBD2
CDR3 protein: CASKRGDNEQFF

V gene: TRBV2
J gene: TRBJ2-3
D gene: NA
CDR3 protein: CASGRDQRVDTQYF

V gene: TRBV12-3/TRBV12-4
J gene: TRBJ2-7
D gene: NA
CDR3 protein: CASRLGPPYEQYF

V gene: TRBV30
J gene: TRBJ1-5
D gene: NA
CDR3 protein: CAWGDGYNQPQHF

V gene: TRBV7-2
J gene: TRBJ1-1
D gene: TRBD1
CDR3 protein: CASSLVMGQGSRAFF

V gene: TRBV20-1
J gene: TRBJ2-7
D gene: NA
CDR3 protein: CSASRRVDGGLEQYF

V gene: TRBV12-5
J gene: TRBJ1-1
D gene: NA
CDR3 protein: CASGPPVSRTEAFF

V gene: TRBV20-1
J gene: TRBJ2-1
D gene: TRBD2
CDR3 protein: CSASSGSYNEQFF

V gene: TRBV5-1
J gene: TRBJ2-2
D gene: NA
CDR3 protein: CASSLESALGGELFF

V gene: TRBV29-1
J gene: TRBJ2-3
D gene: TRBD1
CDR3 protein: CSDWTGDGDTQYF

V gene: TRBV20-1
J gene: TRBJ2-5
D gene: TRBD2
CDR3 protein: CSAPLSGGGETQYF

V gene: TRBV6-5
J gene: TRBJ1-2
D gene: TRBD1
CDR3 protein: CASRKSNWDSLYGYTF

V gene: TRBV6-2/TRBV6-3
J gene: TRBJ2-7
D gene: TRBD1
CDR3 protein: CASSNPVGTGNEQYF

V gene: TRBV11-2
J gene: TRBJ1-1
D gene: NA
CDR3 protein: CASTAQANTEAFF

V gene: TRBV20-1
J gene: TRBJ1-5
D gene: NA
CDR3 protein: CSASPGYSNQPQHF

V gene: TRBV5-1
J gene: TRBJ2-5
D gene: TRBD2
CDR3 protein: CASSWGLAGKETQYF

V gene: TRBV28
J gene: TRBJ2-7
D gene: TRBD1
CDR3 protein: CASSLLGDRGGEQYF

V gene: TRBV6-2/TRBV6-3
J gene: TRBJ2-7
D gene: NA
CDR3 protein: CASSLPPYEQYF

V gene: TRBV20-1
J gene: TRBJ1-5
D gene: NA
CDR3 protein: CSARGRNQPQHF

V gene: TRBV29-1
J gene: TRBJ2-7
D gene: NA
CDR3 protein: CSAAGGGVLSSYEQYF

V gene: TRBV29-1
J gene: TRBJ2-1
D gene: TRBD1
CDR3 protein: CSAGQGSNEQFF

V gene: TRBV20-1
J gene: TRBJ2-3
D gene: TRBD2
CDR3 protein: CSALSGELSTDTQYF

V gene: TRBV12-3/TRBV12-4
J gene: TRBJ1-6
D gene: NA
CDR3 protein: CASSLGPGTDSPLHF

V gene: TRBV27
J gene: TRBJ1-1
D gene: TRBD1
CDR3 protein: CASSTDRGLSEAFF

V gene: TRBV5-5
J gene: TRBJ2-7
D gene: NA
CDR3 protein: CASSRLPAYEQYF

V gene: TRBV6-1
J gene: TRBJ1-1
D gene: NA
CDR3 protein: CASSEAGSRGTEAFF

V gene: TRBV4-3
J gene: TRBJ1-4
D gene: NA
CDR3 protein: CASSLSGTDNEKLFF

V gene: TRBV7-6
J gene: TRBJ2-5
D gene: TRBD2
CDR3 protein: CASSSDPTSGGTQYF

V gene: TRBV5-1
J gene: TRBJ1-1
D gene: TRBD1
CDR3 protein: CASSWDRETFF

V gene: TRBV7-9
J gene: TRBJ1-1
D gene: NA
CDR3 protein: CASSLAWGNTEAFF

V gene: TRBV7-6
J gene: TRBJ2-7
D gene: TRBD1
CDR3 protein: CASSLRTGTDEQYF